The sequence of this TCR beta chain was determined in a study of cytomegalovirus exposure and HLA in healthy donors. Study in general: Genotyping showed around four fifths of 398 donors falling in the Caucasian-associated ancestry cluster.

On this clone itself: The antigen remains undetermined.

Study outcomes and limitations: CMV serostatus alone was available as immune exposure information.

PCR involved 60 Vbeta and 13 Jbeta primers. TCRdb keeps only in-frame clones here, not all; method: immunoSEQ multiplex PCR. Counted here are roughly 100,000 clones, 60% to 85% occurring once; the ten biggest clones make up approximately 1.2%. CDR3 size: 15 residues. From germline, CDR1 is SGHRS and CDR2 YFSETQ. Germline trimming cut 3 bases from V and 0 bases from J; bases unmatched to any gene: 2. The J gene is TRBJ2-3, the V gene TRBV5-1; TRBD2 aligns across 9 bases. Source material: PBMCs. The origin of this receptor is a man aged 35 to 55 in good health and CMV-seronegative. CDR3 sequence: CASSSGLASTDTQYF. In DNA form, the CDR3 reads TGCGCCAGCAGCTCCGGACTAGCGAGCACAGATACGCAGTATTTT.